Each of the 14 T cell receptor beta chains below was sequenced from the same sample in a study of cytomegalovirus exposure and HLA in healthy donors. Amplification used 60 Vbeta primers and 13 Jbeta primers. Profiling relied on immunoSEQ multiplex PCR, and the TCRdb table lists in-frame clones only, not all of them. The data contain approximately 150,000 clones, about 80% of them singletons. The sample was PBMCs. These receptors were obtained from a man under 40 in good health and CMV-seropositive.

The CDR3 region is CASSPTKQENTGELFF. In DNA form, the CDR3 reads TGTGCCAGCAGCCCGACCAAACAGGAAAACACCGGGGAGCTGTTTTTT. The chain links TRBV27 to TRBJ2-2; a weak D match, TRBD1 (5 bases). With 6 bases removed from V and 2 bases from J, the gap between germline ends came to 16 bases. The CDR3 length is 16 residues. Germline V gives CDR1 MNHEY, CDR2 SMNVEV (reference sequence).

The chain recombines TRBV6-1 with TRBJ2-1; TRBD2 matches at 12 bases. The CDR3 is 14 amino acids. CDR1 is MNHNS, CDR2 SASEGT, per germline. V shed 2 bases and J 7 bases; nucleotides not matched to a gene: 0. The DNA for the CDR3 is TGTGCCAGCAGTGAACTAGCGGGGGGGAATGAGCAGTTCTTC. It codes for CASSELAGGNEQFF.

This chain joins TRBV19 and TRBJ1-5; a possible D gene is TRBD1 (6 bases). Germline V CDR1 and CDR2: LNHDA, SQIVND (reference sequence). This CDR3 region has 17 residues. Trimming left V 3 bases short and J 0 bases short, with 15 bases between. The CDR3 spells CASSISTGFFSNQPQHF. The CDR3 DNA sequence: TGTGCCAGTAGTATTAGCACAGGGTTCTTTAGCAATCAGCCCCAGCATTTT.

The chain couples TRBV7-9 to TRBJ2-3; D is perhaps TRBD2 (5 bases). Trimming left V 5 bases short and J 3 bases short, with 18 bases between. Germline assignment: CDR1 SEHNR and CDR2 FQNEAQ (reference sequence). The CDR3 consists of 16 residues. The CDR3 coding sequence is TGTGCCAGCAGCCCTGAGGGCGGATTTAGGACAGATACGCAGTATTTT. Its translation: CASSPEGGFRTDTQYF.

CDR3 region: CASSSGGQGGYEQYF. The CDR3 DNA reads as TGTGCCAGCAGTTCTGGGGGACAGGGTGGCTACGAGCAGTACTTC. The chain couples TRBV28 to TRBJ2-5; TRBD1 aligns across 9 bases. The closer fit of TRBJ2-7 to the DNA end suggests the J call may be wrong. The V gene's germline CDR1 is MDHEN and CDR2 SYDVKM. The CDR3 is made up of 15 amino acids.

CDR3 in DNA: TGTGCCAGCTCTGGGGGCTACGTTGAAAAACTGTTTTTT. Encoded protein: CASSGGYVEKLFF. The V gene is TRBV27, the J gene TRBJ1-4, with D maybe TRBD1 (6 bases). This CDR3 region has 13 residues. V dropped 8 bases and J dropped 7 bases, with 14 bases sitting between them. Germline CDR1 and CDR2: MNHEY and SMNVEV (reference sequence).

As DNA, the CDR3 is TGTGCCAGCTCACCACAGACAGGGGTAACTGAAGCTTTCTTT. It translates to CASSPQTGVTEAFF. The chain joins TRBV18 to TRBJ1-1, with 8 bases matching TRBD1. V was pared by 1 base and J by 5 bases, with 3 bases of the junction left unmatched. The CDR3 extends over 14 amino acids. Germline V lookup: CDR1 KGHSH, CDR2 LQKENI.

The rearrangement links TRBV5-6 to TRBJ2-3, with 8 positions matching TRBD2. Germline assignment: CDR1 SGHDT and CDR2 YYEEEE. V was pared by 0 bases and J by 5 bases, with 14 bases of the junction left unmatched. The CDR3 has 18 amino acids. Here the CDR3 reads CASSLAGDRGGLGDTQYF. CDR3 nucleotide sequence: TGTGCCAGCAGCTTGGCCGGGGATCGGGGGGGCCTGGGAGATACGCAGTATTTT.

V is TRBV6-5 and J is TRBJ2-5; TRBD2 agrees at 7 bases. The V gene end was trimmed by 2 bases and the J gene end by 3 bases; junction bases not matched to a gene: 9. Looked up from germline, CDR1 is MNHEY and CDR2 is SVGAGI. The CDR3 loop spans 16 amino acids. CDR3 coding DNA: TGTGCCAGCAGTTACGGGGCGGGAGCTAAGGAAGAGACCCAGTACTTC. It specifies CASSYGAGAKEETQYF.

In its sample, this clone was seen a few times. The V call is TRBV9, the J call TRBJ1-2; 7 bases are a match to TRBD1. The CDR3 spans 15 residues. The germline gives CDR1 SGDLS, CDR2 YYNGEE. The V gene end was trimmed by 4 bases and the J gene end by 4 bases; junction bases not matched to a gene: 10. The CDR3 DNA reads as TGTGCCAGCAGCTCGGGACAGTCCACCCTCTATGGCTACACCTTC. Amino acid sequence: CASSSGQSTLYGYTF.

This clone was detected a few times. V usage is TRBV2 and J usage is TRBJ1-3; TRBD1 is a possible D gene (5 bases). V was shortened by 5 bases and J by 2 bases, with 10 bases between the two germline ends. This CDR3 region has 14 residues. The germline V gene encodes CDR1 SNHLY and CDR2 FYNNEI. CDR3 region: CASSLDIAGNTIYF. CDR3 sequence (DNA): TGTGCCAGCAGTCTGGACATCGCTGGAAACACCATATATTTT. Drawing the rest from reference TRBV2 and TRBJ1-3, the complete variable domain is EPEVTQTPSHQVTQMGQEVILRCVPISNHLYFYWYRQILGQKVEFLVSFYNNEISEKSEIFDDQFSVERPDGSNFTLKIRSTKLEDSAMYFCASSLDIAGNTIYFGEGSWLTVV.

V and J are TRBV12-2 and TRBJ1-5. TRBV12-2 is termed a pseudogene. The CDR3 totals 17 residues. The CDR3 region has the DNA TGTGCAAGTCGCTTAGCGGAGGGACGGTCTAGCAATCAGCCCCAGCATTTT. It translates to CASRLAEGRSSNQPQHF.

The chain uses TRBV7-9 and TRBJ2-1; 9 bases line up with TRBD1. There are 14 residues in the CDR3. V trimming: 7 bases; J trimming: 9 bases; junction bases outside the gene matches: 10. Germline V gene sequence: CDR1 SEHNR, CDR2 FQNEAQ (reference sequence). CDR3 residues: CASMRGTGFVEQFF. CDR3 nucleotide sequence: TGTGCCAGCATGAGAGGGACAGGGTTCGTTGAGCAGTTCTTC.

The genes are TRBV10-1 and TRBJ1-1; possibly TRBD1 for D (6 bases). Between the trimmed V and J ends, which lost 6 bases and 5 bases, there was a span of 25 bases. Germline V CDR1 and CDR2: WNHNN, SYGVQD (reference sequence). The CDR3 totals 17 residues. The CDR3 loop is CASSRQVTRENPTEAFF. Here the CDR3 DNA reads TGCGCCAGCAGCCGACAGGTGACGAGGGAAAATCCTACTGAAGCTTTCTTT.